This TCR beta chain is from a study of shared clonotypes between healthy human individuals. The CDR3 is 16 amino acids. Trimming left V 3 bases short and J 1 base short, with 14 bases between. The germline V gene has CDR1 MDHEN and CDR2 SYDVKM. This was a deep-level run. Authors' data handling: Filtering differed for immunoSEQ, which gave only junction sequences without quality scores. The protocol was immunoSEQ multiplex PCR, while the TCRdb copy is restricted to in-frame clones and leaves out a portion. V and J calls and clone size are copied from that table; D and trimming were computed from the DNA. The sample consists of about 2.1 million clones, around 93% of them appearing once. As defined, naive CD8 cells were CD45RO-negative and positively selected for CCR7, with terminally differentiated effector memory CD45RA+ cells excluded. Whole-study results and caveats: Larger estimated richness was generally seen in naive subsets than in memory subsets. Compared with clonotypes that all four donors shared, non-shared clonotypes had lower generation probabilities.

Worth noting for this clone: Its matching antigen is unknown.

The genes are TRBV28 and TRBJ2-3; D perhaps matches TRBD1 (6 bases). Source material: naive CD8+ T cells from PBMCs. The clonotype originates from a man between 18 and 35 years old in good health. Some clones in this sample may be carry-over from other donors' samples. In DNA, the CDR3 is TGTGCCAGCAGTTTCTACCCCCGACAGGGCACAGATACGCAGTATTTT. Protein product: CASSFYPRQGTDTQYF.